This T cell receptor (beta chain) was captured by sequencing in a study of CD8+ T cells in alopecia areata. Study overall: Skin from roughly 6-13-month-old C3H/HeJ graft donors with spontaneous alopecia went to roughly 6-10-week-old female C3H/HeJ mice. General study points: In scalp samples, resident alphabeta T cells of normal skin are also sequenced. Possibly because of HLA-related factors, TCR sharing was less clear across patients than in mice. Clonality was higher in lesional than normal scalp, especially in alopecia totalis/universalis.

Germline V gene data show CDR1 as SGHDT and CDR2 as FRDEAV. The CDR3 loop spans 13 amino acids. Pooled cells of cutaneous lymph node origin were sorted on CD4, CD8alpha, NKG2D, NKG2ACE and other markers. This clone was found many times. The target antigen is unknown. All gene names here are mouse names. The CDR3 extends 4 residues past the end of the read, so its final part is completed from the germline J gene. RNA, once extracted, was reverse transcribed into cDNA for use as the sequencing template. Sequencing was performed with immunoSEQ multiplex PCR; in TCRdb, only in-frame clones are kept and a portion is missing. The profile covers about 9,000 clones, none occurring a single time.

This chain connects TRBV14 to TRBJ2-5, with 8 bases fitting TRBD1. The receptor was derived from a C3H/HeJ mouse with alopecia areata. MHC haplotype of the mouse line: H2-k. Material for sequencing was CD8+ T cells sorted from a lymph node. CDR3: CASSFDRGDTQYF. CDR3 bases read: TGTGCCAGCAGTTTCGACAGGGGAGAC.